Listed below are T cell receptor beta chains from one sample, sequenced in a study of control samples from healthy donors and cancer patients. Sequenced by immunoSEQ multiplex PCR; TCRdb stores in-frame clones only, minus some. The table includes more than 65,000 clones, approximately 80% detected once. The sequenced material came from blood. These TCRs come from a man aged 50 or older in good health. Both conserved end residues are trimmed from each CDR3. Each record gives: J gene, D gene, V gene, CDR3 protein. A D gene is named only where the DNA matches it firmly.

J gene: TRBJ2-1; D gene: -; V gene: TRBV7-2; CDR3 protein: ASSSAYPGDEQF
J gene: TRBJ2-5; D gene: -; V gene: TRBV15; CDR3 protein: ATSRDFRHQETQY
J gene: TRBJ2-3; D gene: TRBD1; V gene: TRBV18; CDR3 protein: ASSLQGEWDTQY
J gene: TRBJ2-1; D gene: TRBD2; V gene: TRBV7-2; CDR3 protein: ASSLAGGTSGLWNEQF
J gene: TRBJ1-4; D gene: -; V gene: TRBV4-3; CDR3 protein: ASSQGDRGASEKLF
J gene: TRBJ1-3; D gene: TRBD1; V gene: TRBV6-5; CDR3 protein: ASIPWDSSGNTIY
J gene: TRBJ1-6; D gene: -; V gene: TRBV4-3; CDR3 protein: ASSQDPTSVSPLH
J gene: TRBJ1-2; D gene: TRBD1; V gene: TRBV30; CDR3 protein: AWDGGQGFGYT
J gene: TRBJ1-1; D gene: TRBD1; V gene: TRBV6-2/TRBV6-3; CDR3 protein: ASSHSTGATEAF
J gene: TRBJ2-7; D gene: TRBD2; V gene: TRBV6-2/TRBV6-3; CDR3 protein: ASSPGLAGGPRIGEQY
J gene: TRBJ1-6; D gene: -; V gene: TRBV6-5; CDR3 protein: ASRHPVDNSPLH
J gene: TRBJ2-2; D gene: -; V gene: TRBV7-2; CDR3 protein: ASSPATGNGELF